The present T cell receptor beta chain was sequenced within a study of blood T cell repertoires in COVID-19. Looking at the study overall: PBMCs, B-cell-depleted T cells, or T cells were the source of the cDNA or gDNA that made up the material.

V lost 6 bases to trimming and J lost 3 bases; unmatched junction nucleotides: 8. Germline CDR1 is KGHSH and CDR2 is LQKENI. The CDR3 is made up of 16 amino acids. In the original processing: Reference gene primer amplification in the assay estimated nucleated cell counts. Using immunoSEQ multiplex PCR, the repertoire was profiled, and TCRdb retains in-frame clones only, with some absent. The V and J calls and clone size come from that table; D and trimming were worked out from the DNA. The table includes over 300,000 clones, 80% to 90% detected once. This receptor was obtained from a woman aged 45-60 years with acute or convalescent COVID-19. Sequencing was performed on peripheral blood. The chain joins TRBV18 to TRBJ2-2, with 9 bases lining up with TRBD2. The CDR3 spells CASSTFSGSDTGELFF. DNA for the CDR3: TGTGCCAGCTCGACCTTTAGCGGGAGTGACACCGGGGAGCTGTTTTTT.